This T cell receptor beta chain appears in the sequencing data of a study of cytomegalovirus exposure and HLA in healthy donors (dated by TCRdb to 2017 to 2019). In terms of the full investigation: An earlier analysis of 587 of the donors reported 250 to 300 Gb of sequence data and 117 million unique TCR beta sequences obtained from some 200 million T cells. About 330 gigabases of sequencing data and roughly 80 million unique TCR sequences made up an early release that covered roughly 670 HLA-typed donors. Of the 350 to 400 genotyped donors, approximately 83% fell in the genetic ancestry cluster associated with self-reported Caucasian donors. The study was designed to test whether signatures of past pathogen exposure could be identified by cataloging public T cell receptors. The study profiled the T cell repertoires of fewer than 850 subjects by immunosequencing and related them to cytomegalovirus serostatus. A separate validation cohort of approximately 120 different subjects was used in addition to the roughly 670-subject first cohort. To predict cytomegalovirus infection status, the study brought together high-throughput TCR immunosequencing, statistical association of individual TCRs with disease status, and machine learning. To study patterns of TCR occurrence, a later analysis re-analyzed previously published TCR beta repertoires from 650 to 750 donors and added high-resolution HLA genotyping. The later analysis used no new phenotypic data to find candidate immune exposures, relying instead on TCR beta sequences and their occurrence across donors. In an earlier analysis of 500 to 650 of the donors, high-throughput TCR beta sequencing was used to judge whether each TCR beta V gene segment behaved as functional or pseudogenic. Donor age, sex, ethnicity and CMV serostatus were compiled alongside the repertoire data. A later genetic analysis used genome-wide SNP genotypes for about 55% of the 666 donors, treating that subset as a discovery cohort. All discovery cohort repertoires had been generated using a single sequencing platform. HLA typing included class I and class II loci at four-digit resolution. The number of donors typed differed by locus, with about 629-640 for A, B, C, DRB1 and DQB1, approximately 500 for DQA1, nearly 610 for DPA1, and 450 to 480 for DPB1. Roughly five DR-DQ haplotypes were handled as single units for association and clustering, since linkage in the cohort was strong. Among roughly 370 genotyped donors of the cohort, an average of approximately 240,000 unique TCR beta nucleotide sequences were sequenced per donor, roughly 20% of them non-productive. Overall results and qualifications from the work: Because counts were too low, seventeen rarely observed V segments, including chromosome 9 orphons, were excluded from the earlier analysis of some 590 of the donors. A further reported finding was that TCR beta sequences accurately predicted the HLA-A and HLA-B alleles for most subjects in the first cohort. Assigning TCR associations to individual alleles was difficult when HLA alleles, especially DR and DQ, strongly co-occurred. The authors suggested that the approach could potentially be extended to other disease states and immunological phenotypes. Because HLA typing was unavailable for some donors at each locus, only the typed subset was used in association tests. A later analysis reported that several top co-occurrence clusters appeared linked to parvovirus B19, influenza, CMV and Epstein-Barr virus. This cohort had only TCR beta chains sequenced, and the lack of alpha or paired-chain data limited which features could be detected. In an earlier analysis of around 600 of the donors, most TCR beta V segments appeared in productive rearrangements about 90% or about 30% of the time, broadly matching IMGT annotations. A later analysis associated roughly 17,000 TCR beta sequences with specific HLA alleles at a false discovery rate of 0.05. Correlated functional status among segregating V segments might be attributable to linkage disequilibrium, but an unknown experimental factor could not be ruled out. Across donors, most TCR sequences were observed very rarely, whereas some public TCRs were present in many individuals. The sequencing pipeline was judged likely to have produced a cluster of highly shared sequence variants as a technical artifact. A few of the identified cytomegalovirus-associated TCR beta chains were confirmed in vitro to be specific for cytomegalovirus antigens. The 87-base-pair reads could not distinguish some IMGT-functional V segments, including TRBV6-2 and TRBV6-3, so those segments were excluded. Roughly uniform sequencing depth across donors was assumed in presence/absence analyses, although this assumption may not hold. An association between a missense DCLRE1C variant and V-gene and J-gene trimming of TCR beta chains was found in a later genetic analysis and replicated in an independent cohort. A later genetic analysis reported fewer N-insertions in productive TCRs among donors in an Asian-associated ancestry cluster than the roughly 700-donor mean. The only immune exposure information available for the cohort was CMV serostatus. The classifier was reported to diagnose cytomegalovirus status with high specificity and sensitivity in both the original cohort and the validation cohort. A later analysis found that HLA-associated TCR beta chains were more clonally expanded and had lower generation probabilities than equally common non-associated chains. The study listed 150 to 200 TCR beta chains as associated with cytomegalovirus. A later analysis found that most CMV-associated TCR beta chains appeared HLA-restricted, with HLA associations seemingly driven largely by CMV exposure. In a later analysis, TCR association rates were found to vary across HLA loci, with the most associated TCRs seen for DRB1 alleles and the fewest for HLA-C alleles.

Library method: the immunoSEQ multiplex PCR assay. A mixture of 60 forward primers for TCR Vbeta segments and 13 reverse primers for TCR Jbeta segments was used in the multiplex PCR. A multiplex PCR assay on genomic DNA amplified the CDR3 region of rearranged TCR beta genes. The Illumina HiSeq System was used to sequence the amplified TCR beta libraries as 87-base-pair reads. Per the source publication's procedure: A later analysis counted around 72 million unique TCR beta chains across the 650 to 700 repertoires, and around 12 million of these chains were shared by at least two donors. Raw reads were error-corrected and collapsed into unique sequences with a nearest-neighbor algorithm that merged closely related sequences to remove PCR and sequencing errors. Alignment of CDR3 sequences to IMGT reference sequences was used to assign V, D and J gene segments. For a sequence to be retained, a match of at least six nucleotides to both a V gene segment and a J gene segment was required. A rearrangement was called productive if the CDR3 had no stop codons and remained in frame with V and J, and every other rearrangement was called non-productive. Following IMGT convention, CDR3 was defined as the stretch from the second conserved V-encoded cysteine up to the conserved J-encoded phenylalanine. The earlier analysis of 587 of the donors excluded any sequence lacking an unambiguous match to a single V gene segment. An earlier analysis of several hundred of the donors called V segments functional above 56.7% productive rearrangements and segregating when the between-donor standard deviation exceeded 5%. A statistical classification framework was developed to diagnose cytomegalovirus status using the catalog of TCR beta chain sequences. A later analysis assigned V and J genes by comparing TCR nucleotide sequences with IMGT/GENE-DB human TR gene sequences. A later analysis assigned CDR3 sequences and most-parsimonious VDJ recombination scenarios with the TCRdist pipeline. In a later analysis, each TCR beta chain was defined by its CDR3 amino acid sequence together with its V-gene family, and reads lacking a unique V-gene family were excluded. A later analysis removed 450 to 600 highly shared, low-generation-probability nucleotide sequences to deal with suspected cross-contamination and a sequencing artifact. In a later analysis, a clonal expansion index for each public chain was calculated from normalized within-repertoire ranks of inferred template counts. In a later analysis, generation probabilities were computed using a VDJ recombination model fitted to out-of-frame rearrangements, and the results were checked against IGoR. A later analysis scored TCR-TCR, TCR-HLA and TCR-CMV co-occurrence with hypergeometric tests, applying a repertoire-size bias correction to TCR pairs. False discovery rates were estimated in a later analysis by permuting HLA or CMV assignments 20 times. In a later analysis, co-occurring TCRs were grouped using DBSCAN, with TCRdist sequence similarity added in when clustering inside HLA-allele-positive subsets. Co-occurrence clustering excluded repertoires with fewer than 30,000 or more than 120,000 public chains, plus five with anomalous nucleotide sharing. Sourced from immuneACCESS, this table was stored by TCRdb with only in-frame sequences that have V and J called. A share of the clones is absent; for the studies checked, an unresolved V gene accounts for under half, and the remainder has no known explanation. V and J calls plus clone size are reproduced from that table; the DNA served to infer D and trimming. The sample table shows roughly 150,000 clones, and 64% are seen once. The ten top clones hold around 2.9% of the sample.

Trimming removed 3 bases from V and 3 bases from J, leaving 9 bases between the germline ends. From cysteine to phenylalanine, the CDR3 is 15 amino acids long. Only the CDR3 portion is preserved as DNA: 45 bases, with reading frame beginning at the first base. Via the germline V gene, CDR1 is KGHSH and CDR2 LQKENI. A word on this clone: The target of this receptor is not known. No base qualities exist here, and no much larger clone lies one base off it.

In total, 500 to 700 healthy bone marrow donors made up the cohort. Cohort members were all nominally healthy when sampled, although unrecorded immune exposures were likely present. The donor was CMV seropositive and belonged to the group of 250 to 300 seropositive cohort members. A peripheral blood sample was provided by each donor, and peripheral blood mononuclear cells were used for TCR beta sequencing. The Qiagen DNeasy Blood Extraction Kit was used to extract genomic DNA from the blood cell samples. The TCR was taken from a woman in her 30s in good health and CMV-seropositive. Material for sequencing was PBMCs. The chain is assembled from TRBV18 and TRBJ1-6; TRBD1 is perhaps the D gene, given 6 matching bases. The CDR3 region has the sequence CASSPTGFYNSPLHF. The base sequence is TGTGCCAGCTCACCCACAGGGTTCTATAATTCACCCCTCCACTTT.